This section outlines one T cell receptor beta chain sequence together with its context. Its target is not known. The length of the CDR3 is 13 residues. Trimming removed 7 bases at V and 4 bases at J, with 14 bases between. The germline gives CDR1 SQVTM, CDR2 ANQGSEA. The entry originates in a study of T-cell memory formation after mild COVID-19. Study information: Largely donor-specific TCR clusters were found.

General study findings and limits: A subset of responding clones appeared in pre-infection memory, suggesting cross-reactive memory joined.

TCRdb reprocessed the 5' RACE reads with MiXCR, giving one entry per CDR3 protein. The data hold some 440,000 distinct CDR3 sequences, with about 23% observed a single time. Sequencing was carried out using PBMCs or a T cell subset sorted from them (not recorded which). The chain combines TRBV29-1 with TRBJ1-3; D may be TRBD1 (6 bases). This clonotype was obtained from an adult woman who had mild COVID-19 (a few samples of this study predate the infection). Cell type and time point are not known. This CDR3 reads CSANPGQGNTIYF. In DNA, the CDR3 is TGCAGCGCCAATCCGGGACAAGGAAACACCATATATTTT.